Below, 26 T cell receptor beta chains from the same sample are listed, as sequenced in a study of OX40 agonist ivuxolimab in advanced cancers. Sequenced by immunoSEQ multiplex PCR; TCRdb stores in-frame clones only, minus some. Of about 68,000 clones listed, approximately 90% are singletons. Sequences were derived from CD4+ or CD8+ T cells sorted from blood, sampled in a trial of the OX40 agonist ivuxolimab. The receptors shown here come from an adult with an advanced solid tumor such as melanoma, head and neck, liver or kidney cancer.

The V gene is TRBV5-1, the J gene TRBJ2-3; TRBD2 aligns across 13 bases. CDR3 length: 15 residues. CDR1 is SGHRS and CDR2 is YFSETQ in the germline V gene. Trimming at V came to 7 bases and at J to 5 bases, leaving 7 bases not matched to a gene. In nucleotides, the CDR3 is TGCGCCAGCTCGGGACTAGCGGGATTGGGAGATACGCAGTATTTT. Translating it yields CASSGLAGLGDTQYF.

This clone was picked up one time. This chain connects TRBV2 to TRBJ1-4, with TRBD1 matching 7 bases. The J segment lost 8 bases and the V segment lost 6 bases, leaving 9 bases of the junction unmatched. The CDR3 has 14 residues. CDR1 and CDR2 from the germline V gene are SNHLY and FYNNEI. The CDR3 DNA reads TGTGCCAGCAGAGACAGGGAGGGTAACGAAAAACTGTTTTTT. This gives the protein CASRDREGNEKLFF.

Only one count was recorded for this clone. V is TRBV6-5 and J is TRBJ2-1; D is perhaps TRBD1 or TRBD2 (6 bases each). Germline V gene lookup returns CDR1 MNHEY and CDR2 SVGAGI. This CDR3 contains 14 residues. V was clipped by 8 bases and J by 4 bases, with 15 bases between them. The CDR3 reads CASRELGGYNEQFF. In DNA, the CDR3 is TGTGCCAGCCGGGAGCTAGGGGGGTACAATGAGCAGTTCTTC.

The chain employs TRBV7-9 and TRBJ2-1; the match to TRBD2 covers 8 bases. With 4 bases clipped from V and 6 bases from J, the junction kept 8 bases outside the gene matches. Germline values: CDR1 SEHNR, CDR2 FQNEAQ (reference sequence). The CDR3 length is 15 residues. For the CDR3, the DNA is TGTGCCAGCAGCTCTAGCGGGCCAGCTCTCAATGAGCAGTTCTTC. Its protein product is CASSSSGPALNEQFF.

The rearrangement links TRBV5-1 to TRBJ2-3, with D possibly matching TRBD1 (6 bases). Looked up from germline, CDR1 is SGHRS and CDR2 is YFSETQ. The ends were cut back, 0 bases at V and 3 bases at J, with 11 bases in the middle. CDR3 length: 15 residues. The CDR3 coding sequence is TGCGCCAGCAGCTTGGGGACAGCCCTAACAGATACGCAGTATTTT. It yields the protein CASSLGTALTDTQYF. The whole variable domain, filled in from reference TRBV5-1 and TRBJ2-3, reads KAGVTQTPRYLIKTRGQQVTLSCSPISGHRSVSWYQQTPGQGLQFLFEYFSETQRNKGNFPGRFSGRQFSNSRSEMNVSTLELGDSALYLCASSLGTALTDTQYFGPGTRLTVL.

V usage is TRBV9 and J usage is TRBJ2-3; D remains unclear. CDR3 length equals 14 residues. Germline V CDR1 and CDR2: SGDLS, YYNGEE. Between the trimmed V and J ends, which lost 6 bases and 2 bases, there was a span of 13 bases. This CDR3 reads CASNPTYPTDTQYF. Here the CDR3 DNA reads TGTGCCAGCAACCCGACATATCCCACAGATACGCAGTATTTT.

The V gene is TRBV5-1, the J gene TRBJ2-1, with unresolved D. CDR1 is SGHRS and CDR2 is YFSETQ in the germline V gene. V dropped 0 bases and J dropped 8 bases, with 6 bases sitting between them. CDR3 length equals 12 residues. This CDR3 is CASSLDIYEQFF. In DNA form, the CDR3 reads TGCGCCAGCAGCTTGGACATTTATGAGCAGTTCTTC.

The CDR3 sequence: CASSIGGDEQYF. In DNA form, the CDR3 reads TGTGCCAGCAGTATAGGGGGGGACGAGCAGTACTTC. The rearrangement links TRBV2 to TRBJ2-5; D is perhaps TRBD2 (7 bases). TRBJ2-7 matches the DNA end more closely, so the J call is doubtful. The CDR3 totals 12 residues. Germline assignment: CDR1 SNHLY and CDR2 FYNNEI.

The V and J genes are TRBV5-4 and TRBJ2-1; D is uncertain. Germline assignment: CDR1 SGHNT and CDR2 YYREEE (reference sequence). The CDR3 covers 12 residues. Between the trimmed V and J ends, which lost 0 bases and 7 bases, there was a span of 5 bases. CDR3 protein: CASSLARNEQFF. The CDR3 DNA reads as TGTGCCAGCAGCTTGGCTAGAAATGAGCAGTTCTTC.

The J gene is TRBJ2-4, the V gene TRBV7-2; 7 bases line up with TRBD2. The germline CDR1 and CDR2 sequences are SGHTA and FQGNSA. The V segment lost 5 bases and the J segment 4 bases; nucleotides outside the gene matches: 11. The CDR3 is 16 amino acids. The CDR3 loop is CASSARGNVSKNIQYF. As DNA, the CDR3 is TGTGCCAGCAGCGCGCGGGGGAATGTGTCAAAAAACATTCAGTACTTC. The full variable domain, in which reference TRBV7-2 and TRBJ2-4 provide the parts outside the CDR3, is GAGVSQSPSNKVTEKGKDVELRCDPISGHTALYWYRQSLGQGLEFLIYFQGNSAPDKSGLPSDRFSAERTGGSVSTLTIQRTQQEDSAVYLCASSARGNVSKNIQYFGAGTRLSVL.

This rearrangement joins TRBV5-4 to TRBJ2-7, with D tentatively TRBD1 (6 bases). Germline V gene lookup returns CDR1 SGHNT and CDR2 YYREEE (reference sequence). This CDR3 has 13 residues. Between the trimmed V and J ends, which lost 0 bases and 3 bases, there was a span of 7 bases. The chain's CDR3 is CASSLDRDYEQYF. CDR3 in DNA: TGTGCCAGCAGCTTGGACAGGGACTACGAGCAGTACTTC.

The V and J genes are TRBV7-9 and TRBJ1-3; D unresolved. The germline V gene has CDR1 SEHNR and CDR2 FQNEAQ (reference sequence). The V end was cut by 4 bases, the J end by 0 bases, with 10 bases between. This CDR3 comprises 15 residues. CDR3 DNA: TGTGCCAGCAGCTCCTTACAGTTCTCTGGAAACACCATATATTTT. This gives the protein CASSSLQFSGNTIYF.

V is TRBV6-8 and J is TRBJ1-6; 10 bases align to TRBD1. This CDR3 contains 15 residues. Unmatched junction bases numbered 4, after V lost 4 bases and J lost 7 bases. Germline V CDR1 and CDR2: MNHGY, SAAAGT. This CDR3 reads CASSSGQGENSPLHF. Written as DNA, the CDR3 is TGTGCCAGCAGTTCCGGACAGGGGGAGAATTCACCCCTCCACTTT.

This chain uses TRBV7-9 with TRBJ2-5; 9 bases are shared with TRBD1. V lost 1 base to trimming and J lost 5 bases; unmatched junction nucleotides: 2. Looked up from germline, CDR1 is SEHNR and CDR2 is FQNEAQ (reference sequence). This CDR3 is built from 14 residues. This CDR3 reads CASSLGQGVETQYF. CDR3 sequence (DNA): TGTGCCAGCAGCTTAGGACAGGGGGTTGAGACCCAGTACTTC.

V and J are TRBV6-1 and TRBJ2-2; D gene uncertain. Between the trimmed V and J ends, which lost 7 bases and 3 bases, there was a span of 12 bases. This CDR3 region has 14 residues. Germline V gene data show CDR1 as MNHNS and CDR2 as SASEGT. In DNA form, the CDR3 reads TGTGCCAGCATCCTCTGGGCGGACACCGGGGAGCTGTTTTTT. Its translation is CASILWADTGELFF.

This chain connects TRBV25-1 to TRBJ1-2; perhaps TRBD1 as D (5 bases). Germline CDR1 and CDR2: MGHDK and SYGVNS. The CDR3 is 11 amino acids. Trimming left V 2 bases short and J 7 bases short, with 5 bases between. The CDR3 is CASSERGGYTF. CDR3 nucleotides: TGTGCCAGCAGTGAAAGGGGTGGCTACACCTTC.

This clone appeared a single time. The chain carries TRBV5-1 and TRBJ2-7; 12 bases are a match to TRBD2. V shed 4 bases and J 5 bases; nucleotides not matched to a gene: 7. Germline values: CDR1 SGHRS, CDR2 YFSETQ. This CDR3 comprises 15 residues. The CDR3: CASSQTSGSGHEQYF. The CDR3 DNA is TGCGCCAGCAGCCAGACTAGCGGGAGCGGCCACGAGCAGTACTTC.

The rearrangement joins TRBV5-4 to TRBJ2-7; 8 nucleotides align to TRBD2. From germline, CDR1 is SGHNT and CDR2 YYREEE (reference sequence). CDR3 size: 15 residues. V trimming: 2 bases; J trimming: 0 bases; junction bases outside the gene matches: 4. The CDR3: CASSLAGASSYEQYF. DNA for the CDR3: TGTGCCAGCAGCTTAGCGGGAGCTTCCTCCTACGAGCAGTACTTC.

The rearrangement joins TRBV27 to TRBJ2-2; perhaps TRBD2 as D (6 bases). CDR1 MNHEY and CDR2 SMNVEV come from the germline V gene (reference sequence). CDR3 length equals 15 residues. The V and J ends lost 7 bases and 2 bases respectively, with 14 bases between them. CDR3 DNA: TGTGCCAGCAAAAGCGGGCATCTCAACACCGGGGAGCTGTTTTTT. Protein product: CASKSGHLNTGELFF.

The chain combines TRBV28 with TRBJ2-3; the D gene could be TRBD1 or TRBD2 (6 bases each). Germline-derived CDR1 and CDR2 are MDHEN and SYDVKM. Trimming left V 10 bases short and J 0 bases short, with 20 bases between. The CDR3 consists of 16 residues. CDR3 in amino acids: CATSLIGGRSTDTQYF. The CDR3, as DNA: TGTGCCACCTCCTTGATCGGGGGCCGGAGCACAGATACGCAGTATTTT.

The CDR3 loop reads CSAYTGGEAFF. The CDR3 nucleotides are TGCAGTGCTTATACAGGGGGCGAGGCTTTCTTT. This rearrangement joins TRBV20-1 to TRBJ1-1; 9 bases agree with TRBD1. CDR1 is DFQATT and CDR2 is SNEGSKA in the germline V gene (reference sequence). Trimming at V came to 5 bases and at J to 11 bases, leaving 6 bases not matched to a gene. The CDR3 sequence is 11 residues long.

The chain combines TRBV5-1 with TRBJ1-3, with D maybe TRBD1 (6 bases). The CDR3 spans 13 residues. Looked up from germline, CDR1 is SGHRS and CDR2 is YFSETQ. The V end lost 5 bases, the J end lost 4 bases, and 10 bases lay between the germline ends. This CDR3 is CASSRTAGNTIYF. CDR3 bases: TGCGCCAGCAGTCGGACAGCCGGAAACACCATATATTTT.

The CDR3 sequence: CATSRVEQGSGYTF. The CDR3 DNA follows: TGTGCCACCAGCAGAGTGGAACAGGGAAGCGGCTACACCTTC. The J gene is TRBJ1-2, the V gene TRBV15; D perhaps matches TRBD1 (6 bases). The CDR3 loop spans 14 amino acids. Per the germline V gene, CDR1 is LNHNV and CDR2 is YYDKDF (reference sequence). The ends were cut back, 1 base at V and 8 bases at J, with 14 bases in the middle.

The chain combines TRBV12-5 with TRBJ2-3, with TRBD1 matching 7 bases. V shed 5 bases, J shed 5 bases, and the junction held 4 bases outside the gene matches. The CDR3 spans 13 residues. Germline lookup yields CDR1 LGHNT and CDR2 FRNRAP. In DNA form, the CDR3 reads TGTGCTAGTGGTCTGAACAGGGGAGATACGCAGTATTTT. Translation gives CASGLNRGDTQYF.

This chain links TRBV6-1 with TRBJ2-7; 13 nucleotides match TRBD2. Germline trimming cut 6 bases from V and 4 bases from J; bases unmatched to any gene: 6. CDR1 is MNHNS, CDR2 SASEGT, per germline. This CDR3 has 15 residues. This CDR3 reads CASRLGLAGVYEQYF. The CDR3 region has the DNA TGTGCCAGCAGACTAGGACTAGCGGGAGTGTACGAGCAGTACTTC.

The chain employs TRBV7-2 and TRBJ2-7; D unresolved. The CDR3 is made up of 11 amino acids. Germline V gene sequence: CDR1 SGHTA, CDR2 FQGNSA. Trimming took off 5 bases at V and 4 bases at J, with 6 bases between the two ends. CDR3 DNA sequence: TGTGCCAGCAGCCGATTATACGAGCAGTACTTC. This gives the protein CASSRLYEQYF.